The next 30 T cell receptor beta chains were all read from a single sample in a study of OX40 agonist ivuxolimab in advanced cancers. Profiling relied on immunoSEQ multiplex PCR, and the TCRdb table lists in-frame clones only, not all of them. Among approximately 77,000 clones, just over 90% were seen once, and the ten largest hold around 5.1%. The specimen was CD4+ or CD8+ T cells sorted from blood, collected in a trial of the OX40 agonist ivuxolimab. These receptors were taken from an adult with an advanced solid tumor such as melanoma, head and neck, liver or kidney cancer.

This chain joins TRBV2 and TRBJ1-4, with TRBD1 as a possible D gene (5 bases). V lost 6 bases to trimming and J lost 6 bases, with 11 bases between them. The CDR3 covers 13 residues. CDR1 SNHLY and CDR2 FYNNEI come from the germline V gene. CDR3 sequence (DNA): TGTGCCAGCAGGCTCCCGGGGGATGAAAAACTGTTTTTT. This translates into CASRLPGDEKLFF.

J is TRBJ2-3 and V is TRBV4-2; TRBD2 matches 7 bases. V was clipped by 4 bases and J by 6 bases; unmatched bases: 16. The CDR3 extends over 17 amino acids. Looked up from germline, CDR1 is LGHNA and CDR2 is YNFKEQ. The CDR3 spells CASSPSGTNTGGDTQYF. As DNA, the CDR3 is TGTGCCAGCAGCCCCTCCGGGACTAACACCGGGGGGGATACGCAGTATTTT.

Turning to this clone: The same CDR3 can be traced to other DNA sequences in this sample. This chain links TRBV5-1 with TRBJ2-7; the D is unclear. Germline V gene data show CDR1 as SGHRS and CDR2 as YFSETQ. CDR3 size: 14 residues. Trimming cost V 1 base and J 3 bases, with 11 bases left between them. CDR3 sequence (DNA): TGCGCCAGCAGCTTGAACTCTCAAGACTACGAGCAGTACTTC. This gives the protein CASSLNSQDYEQYF.

This chain connects TRBV18 to TRBJ2-3, with TRBD1 matching over 10 bases. The CDR3 extends over 17 amino acids. V lost 3 bases and J lost 1; bases outside the gene matches: 7. Germline CDR1 reads KGHSH; CDR2 reads LQKENI. This chain's CDR3 is CASSPRQGALGTDTQYF. CDR3 coding DNA: TGTGCCAGCTCACCTAGACAGGGGGCACTGGGCACAGATACGCAGTATTTT.

This sequence joins TRBV28 and TRBJ2-5, with a possible D match to TRBD2 (7 bases). CDR3 length equals 15 residues. Deletions cut 2 bases from V and 5 bases from J, with 15 bases between. The germline V gene encodes CDR1 MDHEN and CDR2 SYDVKM. The CDR3 coding sequence is TGTGCCAGCAGTTTAATGAACAGGGAGGGGGAGACCCAGTACTTC. Amino acid sequence: CASSLMNREGETQYF.

The chain carries TRBV6-1 and TRBJ2-7; 13 nucleotides align to TRBD2. CDR3 size: 17 residues. The ends lost 0 bases at V and 3 bases at J; junction bases unmatched: 5. CDR1 and CDR2 (germline): MNHNS, SASEGT. The CDR3 DNA follows: TGTGCCAGCAGTGAAGCGCAGGGACTAGCGGGACGCTACGAGCAGTACTTC. It codes for CASSEAQGLAGRYEQYF.

This sequence joins TRBV4-2 and TRBJ2-1; 13 nucleotides match TRBD2. The CDR3 has 18 residues. Unmatched junction bases numbered 8, after V lost 0 bases and J lost 6 bases. Germline assignment: CDR1 LGHNA and CDR2 YNFKEQ. DNA of the CDR3: TGTGCCAGCAGCCAAGAACCACGGACTAGCGGGAGCACCAATGAGCAGTTCTTC. Translation: CASSQEPRTSGSTNEQFF.

The V and J genes are TRBV5-1 and TRBJ2-7; a possible D gene is TRBD2 (6 bases). This CDR3 is 12 amino acids long. V gave up 6 bases and J gave up 5 bases, with 12 bases separating them. Germline-derived CDR1 and CDR2 are SGHRS and YFSETQ. This CDR3 reads CASTRDFHEQYF. The DNA of the CDR3 is TGCGCCAGCACCCGGGACTTTCACGAGCAGTACTTC.

This chain uses TRBV28 with TRBJ1-5; maybe TRBD1 (6 bases). The CDR3 totals 15 residues. V gave up 6 bases and J gave up 4 bases, with 16 bases separating them. Germline CDR1 MDHEN, CDR2 SYDVKM. CDR3 loop: CASRIGGTGNQPQHF. Written as DNA, the CDR3 is TGTGCCAGCAGGATAGGGGGGACGGGGAATCAGCCCCAGCATTTT.

The V call is TRBV7-6, the J call TRBJ2-2; 7 bases are a match to TRBD2. The CDR3 contains 16 residues. Looked up from germline, CDR1 is SGHVS and CDR2 is FNYEAQ. Trimming took 4 bases from V and 2 from J; bases not matched to a gene: 7. The CDR3 loop is CASSSGGGSNTGELFF. The CDR3 DNA follows: TGTGCCAGCAGCTCAGGAGGCGGGAGCAACACCGGGGAGCTGTTTTTT. Complete variable domain (other parts from reference TRBV7-6 and TRBJ2-2): GAGVSQSPRYKVTKRGQDVALRCDPISGHVSLYWYRQALGQGPEFLTYFNYEAQQDKSGLPNDRFSAERPEGSISTLTIQRTEQRDSAMYRCASSSGGGSNTGELFFGEGSRLTVL.

The chain combines TRBV6-5 with TRBJ2-7; D is possibly TRBD2 (5 bases). This CDR3 comprises 14 residues. V lost 5 bases and J 6 bases, leaving 17 bases between the germline ends. CDR1 and CDR2 from the germline V gene are MNHEY and SVGAGI. The CDR3 DNA reads as TGTGCCAGCAGTCCAAGGCCGACCGGGGTCGAGCAGTACTTC. Protein sequence: CASSPRPTGVEQYF.

V and J are TRBV4-2 and TRBJ2-2; no definite D call. The CDR3 extends over 15 amino acids. V gave up 0 bases and J gave up 4 bases, with 9 bases separating them. Germline V gives CDR1 LGHNA, CDR2 YNFKEQ. This CDR3 reads CASSQDLSRTGELFF. CDR3 nucleotides: TGTGCCAGCAGCCAAGATCTATCTCGCACCGGGGAGCTGTTTTTT.

The chain employs TRBV7-8 and TRBJ2-7; 7 bases are a match to TRBD2. The CDR3 sequence is 15 residues long. Per the germline V gene, CDR1 is SGHVS and CDR2 is FQNEAQ. The ends lost 3 bases at V and 3 bases at J; junction bases unmatched: 8. The CDR3 sequence is CASSFGTMADYEQYF. Written as DNA, the CDR3 is TGTGCCAGCAGCTTCGGGACTATGGCCGACTACGAGCAGTACTTC.

This clone was seen only a few times. The chain has TRBV15 and TRBJ2-3; no firm D call. There are 10 residues in the CDR3. Trimming cost V 8 bases and J 6 bases, with 6 bases left between them. The germline CDR1 and CDR2 sequences are LNHNV and YYDKDF (reference sequence). The CDR3 loop is CATGGDTQYF. The DNA for the CDR3 is TGTGCCACCGGTGGGGATACGCAGTATTTT.

The chain carries TRBV5-1 and TRBJ2-5; D gene unclear. V lost 5 bases and J 2 bases, leaving 13 bases between the germline ends. The CDR3 runs to 14 residues. The germline CDR1 and CDR2 sequences are SGHRS and YFSETQ. The CDR3 region has the DNA TGCGCCAGCAGAGCCACAGCTGGACAAGAGACCCAGTACTTC. Its protein product is CASRATAGQETQYF.

This chain connects TRBV5-6 to TRBJ1-4; D not resolved. Between the trimmed V and J ends, which lost 7 bases and 8 bases, there was a span of 15 bases. CDR3 length: 13 amino acids. Per the germline V gene, CDR1 is SGHDT and CDR2 is YYEEEE. In DNA, the CDR3 is TGTGCCAGCCGAAGGTGGGGTTACGAAAAACTGTTTTTT. It encodes CASRRWGYEKLFF.

The gene calls are TRBV18 and TRBJ2-5; 7 positions agree with TRBD2. V lost 4 bases to trimming and J lost 4 bases; unmatched junction nucleotides: 3. The CDR3 loop spans 13 amino acids. Germline lookup yields CDR1 KGHSH and CDR2 LQKENI. The CDR3 nucleotides are TGTGCCAGCTCACGGGAGGGCCTAGAGACCCAGTACTTC. It translates to CASSREGLETQYF. The full variable domain, its missing parts supplied by reference TRBV18 and TRBJ2-5, is NAGVMQNPRHLVRRRGQEARLRCSPMKGHSHVYWYRQLPEEGLKFMVYLQKENIIDESGMPKERFSAEFPKEGPSILRIQQVVRGDSAAYFCASSREGLETQYFGPGTRLLVL.

The chain couples TRBV29-1 to TRBJ2-7, with a tentative D call TRBD1 (5 bases). The CDR3 contains 16 residues. Germline V gives CDR1 SQVTM, CDR2 ANQGSEA. With 4 bases removed from V and 1 base from J, the gap between germline ends came to 20 bases. This CDR3 is CSVVPGRFQVSYEQYF. In DNA, the CDR3 is TGCAGCGTTGTACCAGGGCGATTCCAAGTTTCCTACGAGCAGTACTTC.

The V and J genes are TRBV5-1 and TRBJ1-1; maybe TRBD1 (5 bases). The CDR3 extends over 13 amino acids. The V and J ends lost 0 bases and 6 bases respectively, with 9 bases between them. Germline V gene lookup returns CDR1 SGHRS and CDR2 YFSETQ. In DNA form, the CDR3 reads TGCGCCAGCAGCTTGGGCAGGGTTGCTGAAGCTTTCTTT. Translating it yields CASSLGRVAEAFF. The full variable domain, completed using reference TRBV5-1 and TRBJ1-1, is KAGVTQTPRYLIKTRGQQVTLSCSPISGHRSVSWYQQTPGQGLQFLFEYFSETQRNKGNFPGRFSGRQFSNSRSEMNVSTLELGDSALYLCASSLGRVAEAFFGQGTRLTVV.

J is TRBJ2-5 and V is TRBV6-1, with D uncertain. V shed 5 bases and J shed 1 base, with 11 bases lying between them. CDR1 and CDR2 (germline): MNHNS, SASEGT. This CDR3 is 14 amino acids long. The CDR3 DNA is TGTGCCAGCAGTCCCACCGGGTTCCAAGAGACCCAGTACTTC. This translates into CASSPTGFQETQYF.

This sequence joins TRBV6-5 and TRBJ2-1; 10 nucleotides align to TRBD1. V trimming: 6 bases; J trimming: 5 bases; junction bases outside the gene matches: 7. Germline lookup yields CDR1 MNHEY and CDR2 SVGAGI. The CDR3 consists of 15 residues. The CDR3 region has the DNA TGTGCCAGCAGCAGGGGGGACAGGGGCAACAATGAGCAGTTCTTC. It encodes CASSRGDRGNNEQFF.

The CDR3 region is CASSSYYLNAVTEAFF. The CDR3, as DNA: TGTGCCAGCAGTTCCTACTATTTGAACGCTGTGACTGAAGCTTTCTTT. The chain uses TRBV27 and TRBJ1-1; D not resolved. V lost 4 bases to trimming and J lost 5 bases, with 20 bases between them. This CDR3 comprises 16 residues. Germline lookup yields CDR1 MNHEY and CDR2 SMNVEV (reference sequence).

This clone was detected only a few times. This chain's CDR3 is CASSLVDGHYTF. The CDR3 region has the DNA TGTGCCAGCAGCTTAGTCGACGGCCACTACACCTTC. The gene calls are TRBV7-9 and TRBJ1-2; D remains unclear. V lost 1 base and J lost 10, with 10 bases in between. This CDR3 is 12 amino acids long. Germline loops: CDR1 SEHNR, CDR2 FQNEAQ (reference sequence).

This rearrangement joins TRBV9 to TRBJ2-7, with D unresolved. The germline V gene has CDR1 SGDLS and CDR2 YYNGEE. V lost 0 bases, J lost 6 bases, and 16 bases lay in between. The CDR3 is 15 residues long. CDR3 in amino acids: CASSVGADARREQYF. The DNA of the CDR3 is TGTGCCAGCAGCGTAGGGGCGGACGCGCGGCGCGAGCAGTACTTC.

As regards this clone: Sequence at one end of the junction differs from germline and may be a read error. The chain links TRBV20-1 to TRBJ2-4; D is perhaps TRBD2 (7 bases). The CDR3 extends over 11 amino acids. In germline, CDR1 is DFQATT, CDR2 SNEGSKA (reference sequence). The CDR3 coding sequence is TGCAGTGCTAGAGGGGGGGGCAGCCAGTCTTTC. Amino acid sequence: CSARGGGSQSF.

The chain combines TRBV28 with TRBJ2-3; D perhaps matches TRBD2 (5 bases). The V end was cut by 5 bases, the J end by 7 bases, with 16 bases between. The CDR3 is 14 residues long. Germline lookup yields CDR1 MDHEN and CDR2 SYDVKM. DNA for the CDR3: TGTGCCAGCAGTAACCCCCCTGGGAGAAATACGCAGTATTTT. Encoded protein: CASSNPPGRNTQYF. The variable domain in full, with the rest retrieved from reference TRBV28 and TRBJ2-3, is DVKVTQSSRYLVKRTGEKVFLECVQDMDHENMFWYRQDPGLGLRLIYFSYDVKMKEKGDIPEGYSVSREKKERFSLILESASTNQTSMYLCASSNPPGRNTQYFGPGTRLTVL.

V gene TRBV14 combines with J gene TRBJ2-5; 12 nucleotides line up with TRBD2. The CDR3 totals 13 residues. The germline V gene encodes CDR1 SGHDN and CDR2 FVKESK. With 6 bases clipped from V and 11 bases from J, the junction kept 7 bases outside the gene matches. CDR3 protein: CASRLAGGTKQYF. The CDR3 DNA is TGTGCCAGCAGGCTAGCGGGAGGGACCAAGCAGTACTTC.

As to this clone: The junction departs from the called germline gene at one end, perhaps through a read error. This same CDR3 is encoded by further DNA sequences in the sample. The V and J genes are TRBV5-1 and TRBJ2-1, with 7 bases matching TRBD2. The CDR3 loop spans 16 amino acids. From germline, CDR1 is SGHRS and CDR2 YFSETQ. The DNA of the CDR3 is TGTGCCAGCAGCTTGGCCTCTGCGGGAGTTTACAATGAGCAGTTCTTC. Translation: CASSLASAGVYNEQFF.

The V gene is TRBV28, the J gene TRBJ1-3, with TRBD1 identical over 11 bases. Germline-derived CDR1 and CDR2 are MDHEN and SYDVKM. CDR3 length: 13 amino acids. V dropped 6 bases and J dropped 8; count of bases not matched to a gene: 3. CDR3 amino acids: CASRWTGGYTIYF. The CDR3 DNA follows: TGTGCCAGCAGGTGGACAGGGGGCTACACCATATATTTT. Combining the CDR3 with reference TRBV28 and TRBJ1-3 gives the whole variable domain DVKVTQSSRYLVKRTGEKVFLECVQDMDHENMFWYRQDPGLGLRLIYFSYDVKMKEKGDIPEGYSVSREKKERFSLILESASTNQTSMYLCASRWTGGYTIYFGEGSWLTVV.

The chain employs TRBV7-2 and TRBJ1-3, with 8 bases that match TRBD1. Trimming at V came to 5 bases and at J to 1 base, leaving 10 bases not matched to a gene. CDR1 is SGHTA, CDR2 FQGNSA, per germline. The CDR3 loop spans 17 amino acids. CDR3 coding DNA: TGTGCCAGCAGCCTCGTTGGGACAGGCAGGTCTGGAAACACCATATATTTT. Translation: CASSLVGTGRSGNTIYF.